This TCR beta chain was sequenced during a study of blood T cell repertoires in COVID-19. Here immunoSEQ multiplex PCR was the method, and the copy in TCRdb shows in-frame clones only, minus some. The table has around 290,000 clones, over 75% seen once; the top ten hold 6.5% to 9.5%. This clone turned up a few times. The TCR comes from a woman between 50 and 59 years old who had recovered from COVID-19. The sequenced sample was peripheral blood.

In DNA, the CDR3 is TGTGCCAGCACTGACGTCTACTCTGGAAACACCATATATTTT. This sequence encodes CASTDVYSGNTIYF. V gene TRBV2 combines with J gene TRBJ1-3; D remains ambiguous. Trimming left V 7 bases short and J 0 bases short, with 10 bases between. Per germline, CDR1 SNHLY and CDR2 FYNNEI. The CDR3 is 14 amino acids.